A selection of T cell receptor beta chains follows, all from one sample in a study of blood T cell repertoires in COVID-19. TCRdb keeps only in-frame clones here, not all; method: immunoSEQ multiplex PCR. The profile shows about 82,000 clones, about 85% of them singletons. The sample consisted of peripheral blood. Receptors originate from an elderly man with active or convalescent COVID-19. The CDR3 runs from the conserved cysteine through the conserved F or W. Each record gives: CDR3 protein, CDR3 DNA, clone size, J gene, V gene, D gene. The D gene is left open where the match is weak. Clone size is stated in some rows and not others, as once, few, many or a class when expanded.

CDR3: CASSMSGQGASPLHF
DNA: TGTGCCAGTAGTATGTCGGGACAGGGGGCTTCACCCCTCCACTTT
size: NA
J: TRBJ1-6
V: TRBV19
D: TRBD1

CDR3: CAWSQRTRGQGYTF
DNA: TGTGCCTGGAGTCAACGGACCAGGGGGCAGGGCTACACCTTC
size: NA
J: TRBJ1-2
V: TRBV30
D: TRBD1

CDR3: CATSASQAYNEQFF
DNA: TGTGCCACCAGTGCTAGCCAAGCCTACAATGAGCAGTTCTTC
size: NA
J: TRBJ2-1
V: TRBV24-1
D: NA

CDR3: CATSREAGGPTGELFF
DNA: TGTGCCACCAGCAGAGAGGCGGGAGGGCCGACCGGGGAGCTGTTTTTT
size: NA
J: TRBJ2-2
V: TRBV15
D: TRBD2

CDR3: CASTVLRGNTEAFF
DNA: TGTGCCAGTACCGTCCTGCGGGGGAACACTGAAGCTTTCTTT
size: NA
J: TRBJ1-1
V: TRBV2
D: NA

CDR3: CASSPGDTRNQPQHF
DNA: TGTGCCAGTAGCCCAGGGGACACCCGCAATCAGCCCCAGCATTTT
size: NA
J: TRBJ1-5
V: TRBV19
D: NA

CDR3: CASRSGQRSSYNEQFF
DNA: TGTGCCAGCAGGTCGGGACAGAGGAGCTCCTACAATGAGCAGTTCTTC
size: NA
J: TRBJ2-1
V: TRBV2
D: TRBD1

CDR3: CASGRGTGGSTGELFF
DNA: TGTGCCAGTGGCCGGGGGACAGGGGGAAGCACCGGGGAGCTGTTTTTT
size: NA
J: TRBJ2-2
V: TRBV19
D: TRBD1

CDR3: CASKTGSVTEAFF
DNA: TGTGCCAGCAAGACAGGGTCTGTGACTGAAGCTTTCTTT
size: NA
J: TRBJ1-1
V: TRBV28
D: TRBD1

CDR3: CASSHWRGSTDTQYF
DNA: TGTGCCAGCAGCCACTGGCGGGGGAGCACAGATACGCAGTATTTT
size: NA
J: TRBJ2-3
V: TRBV14
D: TRBD2

CDR3: CASRKNPTETQYF
DNA: TGTGCCAGCAGAAAAAACCCGACAGAAACGCAGTATTTT
size: NA
J: TRBJ2-3
V: TRBV6-5
D: NA

CDR3: CAWRSEVRGYLFGTEAFF
DNA: TGTGCCTGGAGGAGTGAGGTCAGGGGCTATTTATTTGGCACTGAAGCTTTCTTT
size: NA
J: TRBJ1-1
V: TRBV30
D: NA

CDR3: CASSTRTDVNTEAFF
DNA: TGTGCCAGTAGTACCCGGACAGATGTGAACACTGAAGCTTTCTTT
size: once
J: TRBJ1-1
V: TRBV19
D: NA

CDR3: CASSARDTLGTQYF
DNA: TGTGCCAGCAGTGCCAGAGACACTCTGGGGACCCAGTACTTC
size: NA
J: TRBJ2-5
V: TRBV2
D: NA

CDR3: CASSPDPGSSYNEQFF
DNA: TGCGCCAGCAGCCCAGACCCAGGTAGCTCCTACAATGAGCAGTTCTTC
size: NA
J: TRBJ2-1
V: TRBV5-1
D: NA

CDR3: CASKSGQFTGELFF
DNA: TGTGCCAGCAAAAGCGGTCAGTTCACCGGGGAGCTGTTTTTT
size: NA
J: TRBJ2-2
V: TRBV6-5
D: NA

CDR3: CSAPIGGFTDTQYF
DNA: TGCAGCGCCCCGATCGGAGGGTTCACAGATACGCAGTATTTT
size: NA
J: TRBJ2-3
V: TRBV29-1
D: NA

CDR3: CATSDPTGGDQPQHF
DNA: TGTGCCACCAGTGATCCGACAGGGGGCGATCAGCCCCAGCATTTT
size: NA
J: TRBJ1-5
V: TRBV24-1
D: TRBD1

CDR3: CASSQGTRGAAYNEQFF
DNA: TGTGCCAGCAGCCAAGGAACACGGGGGGCCGCATACAATGAGCAGTTCTTC
size: NA
J: TRBJ2-1
V: TRBV3-1/TRBV3-2
D: NA

CDR3: CASRRTGGFQETQYF
DNA: TGTGCCAGCCGAAGGACAGGGGGCTTCCAAGAGACCCAGTACTTC
size: NA
J: TRBJ2-5
V: TRBV18
D: TRBD1

CDR3: CASSIRRQSNSPLHF
DNA: TGTGCCAGTAGTATCCGGAGACAGTCCAATTCACCCCTCCACTTT
size: NA
J: TRBJ1-6
V: TRBV19
D: NA

CDR3: CASSGDSIPFF
DNA: TGTGCCAGCAGTGGAGACAGCATACCGTTTTTT
size: NA
J: TRBJ1-4
V: TRBV2
D: NA

CDR3: CASSLAGLAGGTGELFF
DNA: TGTGCCAGCAGCTTGGCAGGACTAGCGGGGGGCACCGGGGAGCTGTTTTTT
size: once
J: TRBJ2-2
V: TRBV7-2
D: TRBD2

CDR3: CASGRGAVPGELFF
DNA: TGTGCCAGCGGGAGGGGGGCAGTCCCCGGGGAGCTGTTTTTT
size: NA
J: TRBJ2-2
V: TRBV9
D: NA

CDR3: CASSTGTGTETQYF
DNA: TGTGCCAGCAGTACGGGGACAGGGACGGAGACCCAGTACTTC
size: NA
J: TRBJ2-5
V: TRBV6-5
D: TRBD1

CDR3: CASSPGQGQTQYF
DNA: TGTGCCAGTAGTCCGGGACAGGGGCAGACCCAGTACTTC
size: NA
J: TRBJ2-5
V: TRBV19
D: TRBD1

CDR3: CATSETGDYGYTF
DNA: TGTGCCACCAGTGAGACAGGGGACTATGGCTACACCTTC
size: NA
J: TRBJ1-2
V: TRBV24-1
D: TRBD1

CDR3: CASSSLVAGNMNTEAFF
DNA: TGTGCCAGCAGTTCATTGGTGGCAGGGAATATGAACACTGAAGCTTTCTTT
size: NA
J: TRBJ1-1
V: TRBV27
D: NA

CDR3: CASSFGEGNTIYF
DNA: TGTGCCAGCAGCTTCGGGGAAGGAAACACCATATATTTT
size: NA
J: TRBJ1-3
V: TRBV11-2
D: NA

CDR3: CASSLGVYQETQYF
DNA: TGCGCCAGCAGCTTGGGAGTGTACCAAGAGACCCAGTACTTC
size: NA
J: TRBJ2-5
V: TRBV5-1
D: NA

CDR3: CSPSTDTQYF
DNA: TGCAGCCCTAGCACAGATACGCAGTATTTT
size: NA
J: TRBJ2-3
V: TRBV20-1
D: NA

CDR3: CASSLRGGELFF
DNA: TGTGCTAGCAGCTTACGGGGCGGGGAGCTGTTTTTT
size: NA
J: TRBJ2-2
V: TRBV7-7
D: NA

CDR3: CASSVTGGANEKLFF
DNA: TGTGCCAGCAGCGTGACAGGGGGTGCTAATGAAAAACTGTTTTTT
size: NA
J: TRBJ1-4
V: TRBV6-5
D: TRBD1

CDR3: CASKDIPGNTIYF
DNA: TGTGCCAGCAAGGACATACCTGGAAACACCATATATTTT
size: once
J: TRBJ1-3
V: TRBV27
D: NA

CDR3: CASRRTGGTYNEQFF
DNA: TGTGCCAGCAGGAGGACAGGGGGAACCTACAATGAGCAGTTCTTC
size: NA
J: TRBJ2-1
V: TRBV6-5
D: TRBD1

CDR3: CASSQANSYGYTF
DNA: TGTGCCAGCAGCCAAGCCAACAGCTATGGCTACACCTTC
size: NA
J: TRBJ1-2
V: TRBV3-1/TRBV3-2
D: NA

CDR3: CATPIADRWISTEAFF
DNA: TGTGCCACCCCAATCGCGGACAGGTGGATTTCAACTGAAGCTTTCTTT
size: NA
J: TRBJ1-1
V: TRBV24-1
D: TRBD1

CDR3: CASTRGYGYTF
DNA: TGTGCCAGCACGCGGGGGTATGGCTACACCTTC
size: NA
J: TRBJ1-2
V: TRBV25-1
D: NA

CDR3: CASSSVGTLNTGELFF
DNA: TGTGCCAGCAGCTCGGTAGGGACACTGAACACCGGGGAGCTGTTTTTT
size: NA
J: TRBJ2-2
V: TRBV7-3
D: NA

CDR3: CASSLTRVRGYTF
DNA: TGTGCCAGCAGTTTAACCAGGGTCCGAGGCTACACCTTC
size: NA
J: TRBJ1-2
V: TRBV12-3/TRBV12-4
D: NA

CDR3: CASSFRLEYSGLDTQYF
DNA: TGTGCCAGCAGTTTCAGACTGGAGTATAGTGGTTTGGATACGCAGTATTTT
size: NA
J: TRBJ2-3
V: TRBV27
D: NA

CDR3: CATSDLRDRAFF
DNA: TGTGCCACCAGTGATTTGAGGGACAGAGCTTTCTTT
size: NA
J: TRBJ1-1
V: TRBV24-1
D: TRBD1

CDR3: CASSETSGDTDTQYF
DNA: TGTGCCAGCAGTGAGACTAGCGGGGACACAGATACGCAGTATTTT
size: NA
J: TRBJ2-3
V: TRBV6-4
D: TRBD2

CDR3: CASSQEVGNSPLHF
DNA: TGTGCCAGCAGCCAAGAGGTCGGGAATTCACCCCTCCACTTT
size: NA
J: TRBJ1-6
V: TRBV3-1/TRBV3-2
D: NA

CDR3: CASSLGQQNTIYF
DNA: TGCGCCAGCAGCTTAGGACAGCAAAACACCATATATTTT
size: NA
J: TRBJ1-3
V: TRBV5-1
D: NA

CDR3: CASSAGGQGTGGELFF
DNA: TGTGCCAGCAGTGCGGGGGGACAGGGTACTGGCGGGGAGCTGTTTTTT
size: NA
J: TRBJ2-2
V: TRBV2
D: TRBD1

CDR3: CASSSRPGDYGYTF
DNA: TGTGCCAGCAGCTCCCGTCCCGGGGACTATGGCTACACCTTC
size: NA
J: TRBJ1-2
V: TRBV7-9
D: NA

CDR3: CASSQEGGLGGADTQYF
DNA: TGTGCCAGCAGCCAAGAAGGGGGACTAGGGGGCGCAGATACGCAGTATTTT
size: once
J: TRBJ2-3
V: TRBV4-2
D: NA

CDR3: CASSFGLAGRGELFF
DNA: TGCGCCAGCAGCTTCGGACTAGCGGGACGCGGGGAGCTGTTTTTT
size: NA
J: TRBJ2-2
V: TRBV5-1
D: TRBD2

CDR3: CASSVGANTEAFF
DNA: TGTGCCAGCAGCGTGGGAGCGAACACTGAAGCTTTCTTT
size: NA
J: TRBJ1-1
V: TRBV6-5
D: NA